Presented here are 4 T cell receptor beta chains from one specimen sequenced in a study of blood T cell repertoires in COVID-19. The method was immunoSEQ multiplex PCR; TCRdb's version includes in-frame clones alone and lacks a portion of them. The sample consists of around 170,000 clones, under 90% of them appearing once. Sequenced: PBMCs or T cells enriched from blood (not recorded which). The source of these receptors is a man in his fifties or sixties who had recovered from COVID-19.

The chain couples TRBV30 to TRBJ1-5, with D possibly being TRBD1 (5 bases). V lost 0 bases, J lost 0 bases, and 12 bases lay in between. CDR1 is GTSNPN and CDR2 is SVGIG in the germline V gene (reference sequence). This CDR3 region has 16 residues. The CDR3 DNA reads TGTGCCTGGAGTGTACAGGCGAGATATAGCAATCAGCCCCAGCATTTT. Its translation: CAWSVQARYSNQPQHF.

CDR3: CASSPRTSGPYNEQFF. Written as DNA, the CDR3 is TGTGCCAGCAGCCCTCGGACTAGCGGGCCCTACAATGAGCAGTTCTTC. The J gene is TRBJ2-1, the V gene TRBV3-1 (or the pseudogene TRBV3-2); 11 positions agree with TRBD2. The V and J ends lost 4 bases and 2 bases, in that order; junction bases with no gene match: 4. This CDR3 is built from 16 residues. Per the germline V gene, CDR1 is LGHDT and CDR2 is YNNKEL (reference sequence).

The chain joins TRBV28 to TRBJ1-5; D not certain. CDR1 is MDHEN and CDR2 is SYDVKM in the germline V gene. Trimming took 3 bases from V and 6 from J, leaving 6 bases between them. This CDR3 is built from 12 residues. CDR3 sequence reads: CASSLGSQPQHF. The CDR3 DNA follows: TGTGCCAGCAGTTTGGGGAGTCAGCCCCAGCATTTT.

V is TRBV4-1 and J is TRBJ2-6, with D uncertain. Germline V gene sequence: CDR1 MGHRA, CDR2 YSYEKL. With 6 bases removed from V and 3 bases from J, the gap between germline ends came to 6 bases. The CDR3 contains 13 residues. This chain's CDR3 is CASRRDGANVLTF. The CDR3 DNA sequence: TGCGCCAGCAGACGAGATGGGGCCAACGTCCTGACTTTC.